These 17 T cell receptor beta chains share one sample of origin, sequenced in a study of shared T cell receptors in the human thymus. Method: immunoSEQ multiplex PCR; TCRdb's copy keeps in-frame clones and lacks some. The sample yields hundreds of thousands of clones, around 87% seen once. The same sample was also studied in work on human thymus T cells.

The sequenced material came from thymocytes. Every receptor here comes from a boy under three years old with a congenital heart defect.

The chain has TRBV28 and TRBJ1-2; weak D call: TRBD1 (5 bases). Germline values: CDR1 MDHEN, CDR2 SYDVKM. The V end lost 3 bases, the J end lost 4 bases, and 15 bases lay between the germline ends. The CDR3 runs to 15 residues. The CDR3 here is CASSFFWSGSYGYTF. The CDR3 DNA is TGTGCCAGCAGTTTCTTCTGGTCAGGGTCCTATGGCTACACCTTC.

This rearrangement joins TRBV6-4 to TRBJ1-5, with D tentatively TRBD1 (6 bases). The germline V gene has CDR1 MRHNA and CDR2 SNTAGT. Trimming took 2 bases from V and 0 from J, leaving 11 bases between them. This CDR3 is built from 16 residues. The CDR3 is CASSDPDRYSNQPQHF. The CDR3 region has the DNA TGTGCCAGCAGTGACCCCGACAGGTATAGCAATCAGCCCCAGCATTTT.

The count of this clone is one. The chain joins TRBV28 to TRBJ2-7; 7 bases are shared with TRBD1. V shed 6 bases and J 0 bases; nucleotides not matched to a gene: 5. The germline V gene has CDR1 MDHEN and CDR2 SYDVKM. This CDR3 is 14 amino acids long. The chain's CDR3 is CASREDRHSYEQYF. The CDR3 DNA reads TGTGCCAGCAGAGAGGACAGGCACTCCTACGAGCAGTACTTC.

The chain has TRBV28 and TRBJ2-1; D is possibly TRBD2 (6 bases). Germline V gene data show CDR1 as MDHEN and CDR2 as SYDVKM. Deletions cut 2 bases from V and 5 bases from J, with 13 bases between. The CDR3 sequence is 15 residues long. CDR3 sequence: CASSLHGRTHNEQFF. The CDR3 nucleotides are TGTGCCAGCAGTTTACACGGGAGAACGCACAATGAGCAGTTCTTC. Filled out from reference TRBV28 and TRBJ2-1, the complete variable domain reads DVKVTQSSRYLVKRTGEKVFLECVQDMDHENMFWYRQDPGLGLRLIYFSYDVKMKEKGDIPEGYSVSREKKERFSLILESASTNQTSMYLCASSLHGRTHNEQFFGPGTRLTVL.

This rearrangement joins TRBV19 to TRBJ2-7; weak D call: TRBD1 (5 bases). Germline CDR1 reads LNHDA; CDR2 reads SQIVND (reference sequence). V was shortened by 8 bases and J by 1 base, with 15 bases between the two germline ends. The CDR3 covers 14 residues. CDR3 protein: CASATESESYEQYF. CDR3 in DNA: TGTGCCAGTGCGACAGAGTCTGAATCCTACGAGCAGTACTTC.

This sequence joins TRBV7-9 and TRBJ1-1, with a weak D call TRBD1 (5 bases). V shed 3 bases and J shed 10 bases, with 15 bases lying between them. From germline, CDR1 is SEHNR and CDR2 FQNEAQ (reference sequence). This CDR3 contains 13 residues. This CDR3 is CASSLDGTPGAFF. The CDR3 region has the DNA TGTGCCAGCAGCTTGGACGGGACTCCGGGAGCTTTCTTT.

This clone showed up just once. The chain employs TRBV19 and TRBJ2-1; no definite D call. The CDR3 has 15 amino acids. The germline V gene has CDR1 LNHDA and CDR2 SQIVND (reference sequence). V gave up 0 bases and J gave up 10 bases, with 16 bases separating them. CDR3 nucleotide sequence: TGTGCCAGTAGTATAGATCTCGGCAGAACACTAGAGCAGTTCTTC. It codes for CASSIDLGRTLEQFF. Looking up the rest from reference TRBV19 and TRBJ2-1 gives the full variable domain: DGGITQSPKYLFRKEGQNVTLSCEQNLNHDAMYWYRQDPGQGLRLIYYSQIVNDFQKGDIAEGYSVSREKKESFPLTVTSAQKNPTAFYLCASSIDLGRTLEQFFGPGTRLTVL.

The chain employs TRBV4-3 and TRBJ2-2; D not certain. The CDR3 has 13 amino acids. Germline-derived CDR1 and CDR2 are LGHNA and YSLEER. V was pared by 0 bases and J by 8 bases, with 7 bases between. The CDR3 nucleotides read TGCGCCAGCAGCCAAGATCCGGGTGGGGAGCTGTTTTTT. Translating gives CASSQDPGGELFF.

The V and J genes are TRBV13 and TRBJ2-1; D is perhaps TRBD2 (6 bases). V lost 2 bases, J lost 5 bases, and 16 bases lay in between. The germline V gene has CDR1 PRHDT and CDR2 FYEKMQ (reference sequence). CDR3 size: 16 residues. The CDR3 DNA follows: TGTGCCAGCAGCTTAACCACTGAGCGGGTTAACAATGAGCAGTTCTTC. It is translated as CASSLTTERVNNEQFF.

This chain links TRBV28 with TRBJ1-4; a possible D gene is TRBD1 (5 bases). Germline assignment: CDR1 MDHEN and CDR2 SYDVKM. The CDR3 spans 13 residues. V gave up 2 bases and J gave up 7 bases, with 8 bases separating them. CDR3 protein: CASSLGTGEKLFF. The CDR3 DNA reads TGTGCCAGCAGTTTAGGGACTGGTGAAAAACTGTTTTTT.

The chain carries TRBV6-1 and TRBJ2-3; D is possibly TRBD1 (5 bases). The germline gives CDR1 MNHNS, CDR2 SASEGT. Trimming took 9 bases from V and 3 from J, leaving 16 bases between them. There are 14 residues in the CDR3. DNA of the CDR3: TGTGCCAGTCTCCAGGGTTTGGGGACAGATACGCAGTATTTT. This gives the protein CASLQGLGTDTQYF.

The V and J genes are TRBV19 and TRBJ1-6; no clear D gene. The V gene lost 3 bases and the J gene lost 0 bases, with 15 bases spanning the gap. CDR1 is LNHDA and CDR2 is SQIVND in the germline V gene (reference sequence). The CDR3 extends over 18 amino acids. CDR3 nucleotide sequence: TGTGCCAGTAGTATTGTCGCCGGTACTAGCTCCTATAATTCACCCCTCCACTTT. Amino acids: CASSIVAGTSSYNSPLHF.

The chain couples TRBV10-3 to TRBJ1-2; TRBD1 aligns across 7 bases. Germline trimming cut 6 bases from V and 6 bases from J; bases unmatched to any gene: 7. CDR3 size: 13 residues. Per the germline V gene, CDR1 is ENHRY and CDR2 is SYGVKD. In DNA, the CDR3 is TGTGCCATCAGCACCGACAGGGTGGATGGCTACACCTTC. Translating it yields CAISTDRVDGYTF.

The chain's CDR3 is CASSLGTWTAYGYTF. The DNA for the CDR3 is TGCGCCAGCAGCTTGGGAACGTGGACAGCTTATGGCTACACCTTC. The chain recombines TRBV5-1 with TRBJ1-2; perhaps TRBD1 as D (6 bases). The V gene lost 0 bases and the J gene lost 5 bases, with 14 bases spanning the gap. The CDR3 length is 15 residues. Germline assignment: CDR1 SGHRS and CDR2 YFSETQ.

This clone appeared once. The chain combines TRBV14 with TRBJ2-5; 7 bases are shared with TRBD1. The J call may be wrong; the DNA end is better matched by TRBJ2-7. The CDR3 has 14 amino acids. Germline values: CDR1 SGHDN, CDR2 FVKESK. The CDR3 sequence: CASSHRGFSYEQYF. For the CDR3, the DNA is TGTGCCAGCAGCCACAGGGGGTTCTCCTACGAGCAGTACTTC.

CDR3 DNA sequence: TGTGCCAGCAGTTACTCACCCGGGGAAGTCTATGGCTACACCTTC. The encoded protein is CASSYSPGEVYGYTF. The chain couples TRBV6-5 to TRBJ1-2; D remains unclear. Germline lookup yields CDR1 MNHEY and CDR2 SVGAGI. The CDR3 covers 15 residues. V was cut by 0 bases and J by 4 bases, with 12 bases left in between.

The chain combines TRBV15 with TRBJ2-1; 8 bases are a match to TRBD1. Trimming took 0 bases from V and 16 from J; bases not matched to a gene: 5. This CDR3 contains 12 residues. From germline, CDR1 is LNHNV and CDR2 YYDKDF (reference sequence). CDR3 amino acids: CATSRESGGCFF. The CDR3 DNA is TGTGCCACCAGCAGAGAGTCAGGGGGCTGTTTCTTC.